A single sample gave rise to the 8 T cell receptor beta chains below, sequenced in a study of blood T cell repertoires in COVID-19. Sequencing used immunoSEQ multiplex PCR; TCRdb keeps in-frame clones, though not all of them. The sample shows fewer than 25,000 clones, more than 75% of them seen only once. The specimen sequenced was peripheral blood. These receptors were taken from a human donor with active COVID-19. The donor label of this sample is uncertain.

This chain uses TRBV6-1 with TRBJ1-5, with a possible D match to TRBD1 (5 bases). Germline-derived CDR1 and CDR2 are MNHNS and SASEGT. The CDR3 contains 14 residues. V lost 3 bases, J lost 6 bases, and 12 bases lay in between. The CDR3 sequence is CASSEGRGLQPQHF. The CDR3, as DNA: TGTGCCAGCAGTGAGGGGAGGGGACTTCAGCCCCAGCATTTT.

This chain links TRBV5-1 with TRBJ1-1; 7 positions agree with TRBD1. The germline CDR1 and CDR2 sequences are SGHRS and YFSETQ. The V gene end was trimmed by 3 bases and the J gene end by 1 base; junction bases not matched to a gene: 3. The CDR3 covers 14 residues. CDR3 loop: CASSSGTANTEAFF. CDR3 in DNA: TGCGCCAGCAGCTCCGGGACAGCGAACACTGAAGCTTTCTTT.

The chain recombines TRBV18 with TRBJ2-2, with 9 bases lining up with TRBD1. V was clipped by 3 bases and J by 1 base; unmatched bases: 12. CDR3 length: 19 amino acids. Germline CDR1 and CDR2: KGHSH and LQKENI. Here the CDR3 DNA reads TGTGCCAGCTCACCCACCCCGGGACAGGGAAGTCGGAACACCGGGGAGCTGTTTTTT. It yields the protein CASSPTPGQGSRNTGELFF.

The chain links TRBV19 to TRBJ2-5; possible D gene TRBD2, 6 bases. The CDR3 is made up of 13 amino acids. Germline V gene data show CDR1 as LNHDA and CDR2 as SQIVND (reference sequence). The V and J ends lost 7 bases and 1 base respectively, with 10 bases between them. CDR3 sequence: CASNEGLQETQYF. CDR3 bases: TGTGCCAGTAATGAGGGACTCCAAGAGACCCAGTACTTC.

The gene calls are TRBV11-2 and TRBJ2-2, with 11 bases identical to TRBD2. Germline V gene lookup returns CDR1 SGHAT and CDR2 FQNNGV. V trimming: 8 bases; J trimming: 4 bases; junction bases outside the gene matches: 3. The CDR3 has 14 residues. CDR3 sequence (DNA): TGTGCCAGCGGTAGCGGGGGGGCCACCGGGGAGCTGTTTTTT. This translates into CASGSGGATGELFF.

The chain links TRBV5-6 to TRBJ2-1; 10 positions agree with TRBD2. Per the germline V gene, CDR1 is SGHDT and CDR2 is YYEEEE. The ends lost 4 bases at V and 6 bases at J; junction bases unmatched: 7. The CDR3 is 15 residues long. The CDR3 bases are TGTGCCAGCAGCGGTCTAGCGGGAGAAGGCAATGAGCAGTTCTTC. It encodes CASSGLAGEGNEQFF. The complete variable domain, with remaining parts taken from reference TRBV5-6 and TRBJ2-1, reads DAGVTQSPTHLIKTRGQQVTLRCSPKSGHDTVSWYQQALGQGPQFIFQYYEEEERQRGNFPDRFSGHQFPNYSSELNVNALLLGDSALYLCASSGLAGEGNEQFFGPGTRLTVL.

The chain has TRBV7-3 and TRBJ2-7, with a tentative D call TRBD2 (6 bases). The germline V and J ends were trimmed by 4 bases and 4 bases, with 11 bases remaining between them. Germline-derived CDR1 and CDR2 are SGHTA and FQGTGA. The CDR3 runs 13 residues. As DNA, the CDR3 is TGTGCCAGCAGCTGGGGACTCGGGTACGAGCAGTACTTC. Translated, it gives CASSWGLGYEQYF.

V usage is TRBV28 and J usage is TRBJ1-1; perhaps TRBD1 as D (5 bases). Germline V gene sequence: CDR1 MDHEN, CDR2 SYDVKM. This CDR3 comprises 11 residues. The CDR3 sequence is CAGGSNTEAFF. CDR3 bases: TGTGCGGGGGGGTCGAACACTGAAGCTTTCTTT.